Listed below are T cell receptor beta chains from one sample, sequenced in a study of T cells in Graves' hyperthyroidism and ophthalmopathy. Each CDR3 protein is one row after TCRdb ran MiXCR on the multiplex PCR reads. Here the sample spans approximately 500,000 distinct CDR3 sequences, roughly 50% being singletons. Sample: peripheral blood or thyroid tissue (not recorded which). The receptors were gathered from a woman under 30 with Graves' hyperthyroidism. Both conserved end residues are part of each CDR3. The D gene is left open where the match is weak. Clone size, where shown, is once, few, many, or a class for clones that have expanded.

j_gene | len | d_gene | abundance | v_gene | CDR3nt | CDR3aa
TRBJ1-5 | 14 | NA | many | TRBV6-1 | TGTGCCAGCACAACAGGGTTACGTGACCAGCCCCAGCATTTT | CASTTGLRDQPQHF
TRBJ1-1 | 13 | NA | NA | TRBV30 | TGTGCCTGGAGTGTAAGGAGGAACACTGAAGCTTTCTTT | CAWSVRRNTEAFF
TRBJ2-7 | 13 | TRBD1 | many | TRBV20-1 | TGCAGTGCTAGTAATCAGGGGGCAGGGGAGCAGTACTTC | CSASNQGAGEQYF
TRBJ1-6 | 9 | NA | NA | TRBV20-1 | TGCAGTGCTAGCTTACCCCTCCACTTT | CSASLPLHF
TRBJ2-7 | 16 | TRBD1 | NA | TRBV6-6 | TGTGCCAGCAGCCAAGAGCAGGGGGCAGGGGCCCACGAGCAGTACTTC | CASSQEQGAGAHEQYF
TRBJ1-1 | 10 | NA | NA | TRBV7-9 | TGTGCCAGCAGTCCGGGGGCTGCTTTCTTT | CASSPGAAFF
TRBJ2-2 | 15 | TRBD1 | NA | TRBV5-5 | TGTGCCAGCAGCCCCGGACAGGGGGTTGGCGGGGAGCTGTTTTTT | CASSPGQGVGGELFF
TRBJ2-6 | 17 | NA | many | TRBV29-1 | TGCAGCGTTGAAGTGAGGACAGCCGGGGGGGGGGCCAACGTCCTGACTTTC | CSVEVRTAGGGANVLTF
TRBJ2-7 | 14 | NA | many | TRBV4-2 | TGTGCCAGCAGCCAAGCCGCAGGGTTCGACGAGCAGTACTTC | CASSQAAGFDEQYF
TRBJ1-2 | 14 | TRBD1 | many | TRBV19 | TGTGCCAGTACCACGGACAGGGGGCTGGGAGGCTACACCTTC | CASTTDRGLGGYTF
TRBJ1-4 | 16 | NA | NA | TRBV18 | TGTGCCAGCTCATCGCCGGCAGAGGTTATTGGTGAAAAACTGTTTTTT | CASSSPAEVIGEKLFF
TRBJ1-5 | 14 | TRBD1 | NA | TRBV29-1 | TGCAGCCGGGACAGGGGATTGAGCAATCAGCCCCAGCATTTT | CSRDRGLSNQPQHF